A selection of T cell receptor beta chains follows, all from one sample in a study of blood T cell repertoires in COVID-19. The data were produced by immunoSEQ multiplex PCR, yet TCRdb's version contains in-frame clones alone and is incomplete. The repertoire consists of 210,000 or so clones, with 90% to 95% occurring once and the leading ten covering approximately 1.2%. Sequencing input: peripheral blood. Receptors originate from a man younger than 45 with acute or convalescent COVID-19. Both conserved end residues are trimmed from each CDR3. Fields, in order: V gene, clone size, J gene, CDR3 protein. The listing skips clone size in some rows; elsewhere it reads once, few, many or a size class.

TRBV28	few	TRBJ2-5	ASSLISSQETQY
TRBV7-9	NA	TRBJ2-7	ASSPPGGTYEQY
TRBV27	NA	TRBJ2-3	ASTQREGSTDTQY
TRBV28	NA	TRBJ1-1	ASSLEGQANTEAF
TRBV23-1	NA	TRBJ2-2	ASSPRGGLGELF
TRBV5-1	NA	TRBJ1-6	ASSLEWDRSSPLH
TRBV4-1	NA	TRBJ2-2	ASSPWGTRNTGELF
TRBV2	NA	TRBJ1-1	ASSGQGDTEAF
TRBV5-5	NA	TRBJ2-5	ASHLATQRETQY
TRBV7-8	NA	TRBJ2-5	ASEKAGRAGGPYYETQY
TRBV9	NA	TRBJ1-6	ASSVGGGAPSPLH
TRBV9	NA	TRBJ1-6	ASSVEGQYNSPLH
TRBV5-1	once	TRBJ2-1	ASSYYTGTGGKGEQF
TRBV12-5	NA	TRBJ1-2	ASGSYPLEWGYT
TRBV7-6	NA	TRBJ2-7	ASSLGDKIYEQY
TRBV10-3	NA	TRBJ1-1	AISEGVNTEAF
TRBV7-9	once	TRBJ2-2	ASPLQSGHGTGELF
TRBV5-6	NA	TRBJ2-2	ASSLAGGTRTGELF
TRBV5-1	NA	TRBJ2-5	ASSSEWETQY
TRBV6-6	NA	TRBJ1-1	ASTRQGNTEAF
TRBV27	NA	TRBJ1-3	ASSLTGPGNTIY
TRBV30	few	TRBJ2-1	AWTGRGPYNEQF
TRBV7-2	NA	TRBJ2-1	ASSLAIINEQF
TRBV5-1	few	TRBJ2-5	ASSHGEGVYGETQY
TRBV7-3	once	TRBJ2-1	ASSSGLAGNNEQF
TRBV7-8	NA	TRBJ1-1	ASSLDRSRTEAF
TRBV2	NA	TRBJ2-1	ASTLAGVIYNEQF
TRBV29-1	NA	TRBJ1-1	SVARGSTEAF
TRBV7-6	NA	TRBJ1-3	ASTAFGTAPGNTIY
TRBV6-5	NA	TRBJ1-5	ASSRLSNQPQH
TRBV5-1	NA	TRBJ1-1	ASSTGTGRTEAF
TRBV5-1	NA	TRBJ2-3	ASSLSGRGTDTQY
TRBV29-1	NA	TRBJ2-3	SVPRGLTDTQY
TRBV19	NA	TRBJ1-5	ASSLQGYQPQH
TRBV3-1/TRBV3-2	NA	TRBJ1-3	ASSYYELAGNTIY
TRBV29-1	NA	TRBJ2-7	SVSGTGLNSYEQY
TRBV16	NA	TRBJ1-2	ASSPEPGQGLSYT
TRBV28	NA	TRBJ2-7	ASRPSGYEQY
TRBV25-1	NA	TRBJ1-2	ASSILTGDGYT
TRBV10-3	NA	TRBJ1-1	AISLTGENTEAF
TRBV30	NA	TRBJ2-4	AWSVMGSRINIQY
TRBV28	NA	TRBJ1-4	ASSRQGTNEKLF
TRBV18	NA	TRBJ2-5	ASSDLETQY
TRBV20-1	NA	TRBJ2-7	SASGGRASITYEQY
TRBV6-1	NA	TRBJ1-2	ASSEAPGRGGSYT
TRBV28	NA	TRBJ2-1	ASSLGSSGRNEQF
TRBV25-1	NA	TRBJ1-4	ASWGTKQGQTNEKLF
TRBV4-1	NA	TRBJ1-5	ASSHRTGNQPQH
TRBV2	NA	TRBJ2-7	ASTRQGASYEQY
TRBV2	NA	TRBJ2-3	ASSPRSGRGSTDTQY
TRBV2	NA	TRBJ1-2	ASSFGTVWGYT
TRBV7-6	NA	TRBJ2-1	ASSLSGRAFEQF
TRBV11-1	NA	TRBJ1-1	ASSRQGQVPNTEAF